The clone carrying this T cell receptor (beta chain) was counted between two and nine times. As yet, its antigen is unknown. This record comes from a study of fetal regulatory T cell absence and autoimmunity. About the study: Without clinical diabetes, IPEX patients showed exocrine pancreas autoimmunity.

Profiling relied on immunoSEQ multiplex PCR, and the TCRdb table lists in-frame clones only, not all of them. This table has 95,000 or so clones, about two thirds appearing once. The CDR3 covers 15 residues. V was cut by 0 bases and J by 9 bases, with 15 bases left in between. The germline CDR1 and CDR2 sequences are LGHNA and YNFKEQ. Study-level points and caveats: Compared with cord blood, pancreas showed oligoclonal TCR enrichment, some clones over 85-fold. Broadly similar TRB gene family usage was seen in pancreas and cord blood.

The specimen sequenced was pancreas tissue. This TCR was recovered from a male donor with IPEX syndrome. The chain has TRBV4-2 and TRBJ2-1; a possible D gene is TRBD2 (7 bases). The CDR3, as DNA: TGTGCCAGCAGCCAAGATGGGACTACCAGGGGTGAGCAGTTCTTC. Residues: CASSQDGTTRGEQFF.